The 11 T cell receptor beta chains presented below share a single source sample, sequenced in a study of T cells in localized non-small cell lung cancer. The protocol was immunoSEQ multiplex PCR, while the TCRdb copy is restricted to in-frame clones and leaves out a portion. The repertoire consists of 20,000 to 30,000 clones, with approximately 84% occurring once and the leading ten covering about 4.4%. The starting material was PBMCs, obtained before any cancer treatment. The receptor source for this set is a man between 40 and 70 years old with stage II lung adenocarcinoma.

This chain links TRBV2 with TRBJ2-3, with 7 bases that match TRBD2. Germline assignment: CDR1 SNHLY and CDR2 FYNNEI. With V trimmed by 4 bases and J by 4 bases, 8 bases remained unmatched. The CDR3 runs to 15 residues. The CDR3 DNA sequence: TGTGCCAGCAGTGGTGGCGGGAGTAGACCAGATACGCAGTATTTT. Translation gives CASSGGGSRPDTQYF.

J is TRBJ2-1 and V is TRBV25-1; D might be TRBD1 or TRBD2, each matching 5 bases. Germline V gene lookup returns CDR1 MGHDK and CDR2 SYGVNS. V lost 3 bases and J lost 6, with 9 bases in between. The CDR3 totals 13 residues. The CDR3 is CASSEVRGNEQFF. In DNA form, the CDR3 reads TGTGCCAGCAGTGAGGTGAGGGGCAATGAGCAGTTCTTC.

V and J are TRBV28 and TRBJ1-3; TRBD1 might be the D (6 bases). V gave up 5 bases and J gave up 0 bases, with 8 bases separating them. This CDR3 is 14 amino acids long. Germline CDR1 is MDHEN and CDR2 is SYDVKM. CDR3 in amino acids: CASSPGVSGNTIYF. The CDR3 nucleotides are TGTGCCAGCAGTCCAGGGGTCTCTGGAAACACCATATATTTT.

V is TRBV7-9 and J is TRBJ2-7; a possible D gene is TRBD2 (6 bases). Trimming shortened V by 7 bases and J by 1 base, and 20 bases separated the two germline ends. CDR1 is SEHNR, CDR2 FQNEAQ, per germline (reference sequence). The CDR3 runs 16 residues. The CDR3 is CASTEGGGVVSYEQYF. CDR3 bases: TGTGCCAGCACCGAGGGAGGCGGCGTTGTGTCCTACGAGCAGTACTTC.

The chain combines TRBV13 with TRBJ1-6; D is undetermined. The V and J ends lost 4 bases and 7 bases respectively, with 5 bases between them. Germline V CDR1 and CDR2: PRHDT, FYEKMQ (reference sequence). CDR3 size: 12 residues. Here the CDR3 DNA reads TGTGCCAGCAGCTCGGCCAATTCACCCCTCCACTTT. Its translation: CASSSANSPLHF. Full variable domain (remainder filled in from reference TRBV13 and TRBJ1-6): AAGVIQSPRHLIKEKRETATLKCYPIPRHDTVYWYQQGPGQDPQFLISFYEKMQSDKGSIPDRFSAQQFSDYHSELNMSSLELGDSALYFCASSSANSPLHFGNGTRLTVT.

V and J are TRBV6-1 and TRBJ1-2, with 9 bases fitting TRBD1. Germline CDR1 reads MNHNS; CDR2 reads SASEGT. This CDR3 is built from 14 residues. The V and J ends lost 5 bases and 2 bases, in that order; junction bases with no gene match: 3. The CDR3 region has the DNA TGTGCCAGCAGTCCGACAGGGGGAAACTATGGCTACACCTTC. It yields the protein CASSPTGGNYGYTF.

V gene TRBV5-8 combines with J gene TRBJ2-2; D possibly corresponds to TRBD2 (5 bases). This CDR3 is 17 amino acids long. With 5 bases removed from V and 4 bases from J, the gap between germline ends came to 21 bases. Germline V lookup: CDR1 SGHTS, CDR2 YDEGEE. CDR3 protein: CASSGGSLTKVTGELFF. CDR3 DNA: TGTGCCAGCAGTGGTGGGAGCCTCACAAAAGTCACCGGGGAGCTGTTTTTT.

The chain joins TRBV5-1 to TRBJ2-5; weak D call: TRBD2 (5 bases). CDR1 is SGHRS and CDR2 is YFSETQ in the germline V gene. CDR3 length: 12 amino acids. Trimming shortened V by 5 bases and J by 11 bases, and 16 bases separated the two germline ends. As DNA, the CDR3 is TGCGCCAGCAGTTCATTCGGGGAAGAGCAGTACTTC. Translating it yields CASSSFGEEQYF.

This sequence joins TRBV5-1 and TRBJ2-1; 11 bases fit TRBD2. Per germline, CDR1 SGHRS and CDR2 YFSETQ. V was pared by 4 bases and J by 1 base, with 13 bases of the junction left unmatched. The CDR3 length is 19 residues. The CDR3 here is CASSPLLSGGVLSYNEQFF. The CDR3 nucleotides are TGCGCCAGCAGCCCACTCCTTAGCGGGGGGGTCCTTTCCTACAATGAGCAGTTCTTC.

The V gene is TRBV13, the J gene TRBJ2-3; D gene ambiguous. The CDR3 is made up of 11 amino acids. CDR1 is PRHDT, CDR2 FYEKMQ, per germline (reference sequence). The V and J ends lost 4 bases and 6 bases respectively, with 5 bases between them. The CDR3: CASSSGDTQYF. The CDR3 region has the DNA TGTGCCAGCAGCTCGGGTGATACGCAGTATTTT. Combining the CDR3 with reference TRBV13 and TRBJ2-3 gives the whole variable domain AAGVIQSPRHLIKEKRETATLKCYPIPRHDTVYWYQQGPGQDPQFLISFYEKMQSDKGSIPDRFSAQQFSDYHSELNMSSLELGDSALYFCASSSGDTQYFGPGTRLTVL.

V and J are TRBV4-1 and TRBJ1-4; 8 positions agree with TRBD1. The V segment lost 1 base and the J segment 6 bases; nucleotides outside the gene matches: 10. CDR1 and CDR2 from the germline V gene are MGHRA and YSYEKL. The CDR3 runs 17 residues. CDR3 sequence reads: CASSQAFLRTGHEKLFF. Written as DNA, the CDR3 is TGCGCCAGCAGCCAAGCCTTCTTGAGGACAGGGCATGAAAAACTGTTTTTT.